This T cell receptor (beta chain) was recovered during a study of control samples from healthy donors and cancer patients. In germline, CDR1 is SGHVS, CDR2 FQNEAQ. Trimming removed 1 base from V and 1 base from J, with 13 bases in between. This CDR3 has 16 amino acids. Using immunoSEQ multiplex PCR, the repertoire was profiled, and TCRdb retains in-frame clones only, with some absent. The data contain around 99,000 clones, roughly 90% of them singletons. The chain uses TRBV7-8 and TRBJ1-1; D is unresolved. This sequence originates from a woman aged 45-59 years in good health. The sequencing input was blood. This chain's CDR3 is CASSLVRRAANTEAFF. The CDR3 nucleotides read TGTGCCAGCAGCTTAGTCCGTCGGGCCGCGAACACTGAAGCTTTCTTT.